This TCR beta chain was obtained from a study of identical twins. Findings of the study overall: Conclusions were drawn cross-sectionally by statistical analysis, without following the same donors. With abundant cord blood beta clonotypes, insertions were fewer; memory repertoires showed no such pattern.

A universal primer site was incorporated via template switching, and the cDNA contained unique molecular identifiers. TCRdb re-called the 5' RACE reads with MiXCR, one entry per CDR3 protein. The sample records about 530,000 distinct CDR3 sequences, roughly 15% being singletons. Trimming shortened V by 5 bases and J by 3 bases, and 11 bases separated the two germline ends. CDR3 length: 14 amino acids. CDR1 is SGHTA and CDR2 is FQGNSA in the germline V gene. This clonotype was counted only a few times. Its antigen is not identified. These same records also appear under a second study, on yellow fever vaccine responses in identical twins.

The chain links TRBV7-2 to TRBJ2-1; D gene unclear. The sample consisted of CD4+ T cells sorted from blood. The origin of this receptor is a woman under 30 in good health. For the CDR3, the DNA is TGTGCCAGCAGCCAGATACCTAACTACAATGAGCAGTTCTTC. It translates to CASSQIPNYNEQFF.